This T cell receptor beta chain derives from a study of CD8+ T cells in alopecia areata. Study summary: Patients received oral tofacitinib, 5 to 10 mg twice daily, for moderate-to-severe alopecia areata.

RNA was extracted and reverse transcribed into cDNA as the sequencing template. Produced via immunoSEQ multiplex PCR; TCRdb's table is partial and in-frame only. This sample has some 150,000 clones, with more than 45% found just once. With regard to this clone: Its matching antigen is unknown.

General study points: More clonal than normal scalp was lesional scalp, particularly alopecia totalis/universalis. Patients showed less clear TCR sequence sharing than mice, possibly partly because of HLA diversity. When scalp samples are sequenced, resident alphabeta T cells of normal skin are also captured.

The germline gives CDR1 MNHEY, CDR2 SVGAGI. Trimming took 6 bases from V and 7 from J; bases not matched to a gene: 9. The CDR3 consists of 13 residues. The receptor comes from a human donor with alopecia areata. The sample in question was CD8+ T cells sorted from blood, obtained at week 0. This chain links TRBV6-5 with TRBJ2-7; 7 bases agree with TRBD1. The CDR3 sequence: CASSKDREYEQYF. The CDR3 bases are TGTGCCAGCAGCAAAGACAGGGAATATGAGCAGTACTTC.